The next 25 T cell receptor beta chains were all read from a single sample in a study of regulatory T cells in long-lasting Graves disease. Indicated time point: newly diagnosed GD, antithyroid drugs for less than 3 months. There was RNA extracted from PBMCs, and the TCR library was made from it. In building TCR beta libraries, iRepertoire HTBI primers were used together with Arm-PCR of CDR3 regions. Each CDR3 protein gets one entry after TCRdb re-called the multiplex PCR reads with MiXCR. The data show over 350,000 distinct CDR3 sequences, approximately 15% seen once. These data were also filed under a second study, of T cells in Graves' hyperthyroidism and ophthalmopathy.

This sample comprised peripheral blood mononuclear cells (PBMCs), obtained at new diagnosis, from a patient treated with antithyroid drugs. The origin of the receptors is a woman between 40 and 50 years old with Graves disease.

This clonotype was seen ten or more times. The chain is built from TRBV5-1 and TRBJ2-7; the D gene is possibly TRBD1 (5 bases). The V gene lost 4 bases and the J gene lost 3 bases, with 14 bases spanning the gap. The V gene's germline CDR1 is SGHRS and CDR2 YFSETQ. The CDR3 runs 14 residues. Written as DNA, the CDR3 is TGCGCCAGCAGCACTACCGCGACAGTCTACGAGCAGTACTTC. This translates into CASSTTATVYEQYF.

V is TRBV7-3 and J is TRBJ1-6; the D is unclear. The CDR3 has 13 amino acids. CDR1 is SGHTA, CDR2 FQGTGA, per germline. Trimming shortened V by 8 bases and J by 11 bases, and 16 bases separated the two germline ends. The CDR3 loop is CASRVSANTPLHF. CDR3 DNA: TGTGCCAGCCGGGTTTCGGCCAATACACCCCTCCACTTT.

The chain carries TRBV20-1 and TRBJ2-7; D is unresolved. The CDR3 is 14 residues long. Germline V gene data show CDR1 as DFQATT and CDR2 as SNEGSKA (reference sequence). Trimming took off 0 bases at V and 3 bases at J, with 12 bases between the two ends. The CDR3, as DNA: TGCAGTGCTAGAGAGGGAACAAGGATCTACGAGCAGTACTTC. This codes for CSAREGTRIYEQYF.

The gene calls are TRBV9 and TRBJ2-1; D not resolved. V shed 0 bases and J shed 2 bases, with 9 bases lying between them. The germline gives CDR1 SGDLS, CDR2 YYNGEE. This CDR3 has 15 amino acids. The CDR3 sequence: CASSVAGQPYNEQFF. CDR3 bases: TGTGCCAGCAGCGTAGCCGGGCAGCCCTACAATGAGCAGTTCTTC.

This clonotype was observed a few times. The V call is TRBV19, the J call TRBJ1-1; D is possibly TRBD1 (5 bases). The CDR3 has 17 amino acids. Trimming removed 7 bases at V and 1 base at J, with 22 bases between. Germline-derived CDR1 and CDR2 are LNHDA and SQIVND (reference sequence). The DNA of the CDR3 is TGTGCCAGTATGGTCAGGGTCGGAACCACCGGGAACACTGAAGCTTTCTTT. Translated: CASMVRVGTTGNTEAFF.

Many counts were recorded for this clonotype. This chain links TRBV6-5 with TRBJ1-1; D not certain. This CDR3 contains 14 residues. Germline V gene sequence: CDR1 MNHEY, CDR2 SVGAGI. Trimming removed 2 bases from V and 2 bases from J, with 9 bases in between. CDR3 DNA: TGTGCCAGCAGTTACGTTCCGGGAAACACTGAAGCTTTCTTT. Translating gives CASSYVPGNTEAFF.

This clonotype showed up many times. The V gene is TRBV28, the J gene TRBJ2-5; 7 nucleotides match TRBD2. The CDR3 consists of 15 residues. Trimming cost V 5 bases and J 5 bases; bases outside gene matches: 11. Germline CDR1 and CDR2: MDHEN and SYDVKM. CDR3 in DNA: TGTGCCAGCAGTCCCCCGACACCAGCGGGGGAGACCCAGTACTTC. Its translation: CASSPPTPAGETQYF.

This clonotype was seen many times. V and J are TRBV2 and TRBJ1-5; no firm D call. V lost 6 bases and J 0 bases, leaving 6 bases between the germline ends. The CDR3 runs 13 residues. Germline values: CDR1 SNHLY, CDR2 FYNNEI. CDR3 region: CASSLYSNQPQHF. As DNA, the CDR3 is TGTGCCAGCAGCCTCTATAGCAATCAGCCCCAGCATTTT.

This clonotype was picked up a small number of times. This chain uses TRBV9 with TRBJ2-3; TRBD2 matches at 8 bases. The trim removed 0 bases at V and 2 bases at J, leaving 11 bases unmatched. CDR1 is SGDLS, CDR2 YYNGEE, per germline. CDR3 length equals 18 residues. The CDR3 DNA reads as TGTGCCAGCAGCGTAGCAGCAAGACTAGCGAGCAACACAGATACGCAGTATTTT. Translation: CASSVAARLASNTDTQYF.

This chain uses TRBV28 with TRBJ2-1; 12 positions agree with TRBD1. The ends lost 3 bases at V and 3 bases at J; junction bases unmatched: 18. The CDR3 contains 21 residues. Germline V gene data show CDR1 as MDHEN and CDR2 as SYDVKM. The CDR3 DNA follows: TGTGCCAGCAGTTTCGAACTACCCGGGACAGGGGGCGCATTGATCTACAATGAGCAGTTCTTC. This codes for CASSFELPGTGGALIYNEQFF.

This clonotype was counted at least ten times. The CDR3 spells CASSQGLAKNIQYF. In nucleotides, the CDR3 is TGTGCCAGCAGCCAAGGGTTAGCCAAAAACATTCAGTACTTC. The V call is TRBV3-1, the J call TRBJ2-4; D not resolved. V was clipped by 1 base and J by 0 bases, with 4 bases between them. This CDR3 is 14 amino acids long. Germline-derived CDR1 and CDR2 are LGHDT and YNNKEL (reference sequence).

With regard to this clonotype: A read error is possible here, since a much larger clone lies one base away. The chain joins TRBV15 to TRBJ2-3; tentatively, D is TRBD1 (6 bases). Germline V gives CDR1 LNHNV, CDR2 YYDKDF (reference sequence). The CDR3 totals 14 residues. CDR3 coding DNA: TGTGTCACCAGCAGAGGACAGACTACAGATACGCAGTATTTT. It translates to CVTSRGQTTDTQYF.

This clonotype was observed a handful of times. The rearrangement joins TRBV19 to TRBJ1-1; D gene ambiguous. Germline V CDR1 and CDR2: LNHDA, SQIVND (reference sequence). This CDR3 is 11 amino acids long. Trimming shortened V by 3 bases and J by 7 bases, and 6 bases separated the two germline ends. The CDR3 nucleotides are TGTGCCAGTAGTATTAATGGTGAAGCTTTCTTT. Encoded protein: CASSINGEAFF. The full variable domain, in which reference TRBV19 and TRBJ1-1 provide the parts outside the CDR3, is DGGITQSPKYLFRKEGQNVTLSCEQNLNHDAMYWYRQDPGQGLRLIYYSQIVNDFQKGDIAEGYSVSREKKESFPLTVTSAQKNPTAFYLCASSINGEAFFGQGTRLTVV.

The chain carries TRBV15 and TRBJ2-5, with TRBD2 matching over 11 bases. Germline V CDR1 and CDR2: LNHNV, YYDKDF (reference sequence). After removal of 1 base from V and 7 bases from J, the junction contained 11 bases not matched to a gene. CDR3 length: 17 amino acids. The CDR3 nucleotides read TGTGCCACCAGCAGAGCTCTTGGGACTAGCGGTCCGGCGACCCAGTACTTC. As protein: CATSRALGTSGPATQYF.

The chain uses TRBV5-1 and TRBJ2-7; D not certain. The V gene lost 6 bases and the J gene lost 0 bases, with 10 bases spanning the gap. The V gene's germline CDR1 is SGHRS and CDR2 YFSETQ. The CDR3 contains 13 residues. Here the CDR3 reads CASIERSSYEQYF. Here the CDR3 DNA reads TGCGCCAGCATCGAACGGAGCTCCTACGAGCAGTACTTC.

This clonotype was detected many times. The chain uses TRBV27 and TRBJ2-7; TRBD2 might be the D (5 bases). CDR1 and CDR2 from the germline V gene are MNHEY and SMNVEV (reference sequence). The CDR3 is 13 amino acids. V was trimmed by 6 bases and J by 0 bases, leaving 9 bases between them. CDR3 DNA sequence: TGTGCCAGCAGCTTGGCGGGCTCCTACGAGCAGTACTTC. Translated, it gives CASSLAGSYEQYF.

This clonotype was found a few times. The gene calls are TRBV18 and TRBJ2-1; 8 nucleotides match TRBD2. Trimming cost V 3 bases and J 6 bases; bases outside gene matches: 10. The germline CDR1 and CDR2 sequences are KGHSH and LQKENI. The CDR3 length is 16 residues. The CDR3 reads CASSPDRLAGFNEQFF. The DNA of the CDR3 is TGTGCCAGCTCACCCGATCGGCTAGCGGGCTTCAATGAGCAGTTCTTC.

V is TRBV19 and J is TRBJ2-1; D not resolved. The CDR3 is 14 residues long. The ends were cut back, 6 bases at V and 9 bases at J, with 18 bases in the middle. The germline V gene has CDR1 LNHDA and CDR2 SQIVND (reference sequence). CDR3 DNA sequence: TGTGCCAGTAGCCGCCTCCAGGCCGCCGGTGAGCAGTTCTTC. This encodes CASSRLQAAGEQFF.

This clonotype was counted ten times or more. The chain joins TRBV28 to TRBJ2-7; D is uncertain. The CDR3 length is 12 residues. Germline V lookup: CDR1 MDHEN, CDR2 SYDVKM. V was clipped by 2 bases and J by 5 bases, with 7 bases between them. The CDR3 loop is CASSLMRNEQYF. DNA of the CDR3: TGTGCCAGCAGTTTAATGAGGAACGAGCAGTACTTC.

As to this clonotype: The CDR3 carries no conserved terminal phenylalanine or tryptophan, so it likely arises from a read error. Written as DNA, the CDR3 is TGTGCCAGTAGTATCCCGGACAGAGAAATAAACATTCAGTACGTC. Encoded protein: CASSIPDREINIQYV. The V call is TRBV19, the J call TRBJ2-4; possible D gene TRBD1, 6 bases. V lost 3 bases and J lost 6, with 15 bases in between. Germline loops: CDR1 LNHDA, CDR2 SQIVND (reference sequence). This CDR3 spans 15 amino acids.

At least ten counts were recorded for this clonotype. The V gene is TRBV6-1, the J gene TRBJ1-2; TRBD1 agrees at 8 bases. The CDR3 length is 14 residues. The V and J ends lost 5 bases and 4 bases, in that order; junction bases with no gene match: 6. Germline CDR1 is MNHNS and CDR2 is SASEGT. CDR3 in DNA: TGTGCCAGCAGTCCGGGACAGGACTTCTATGGCTACACCTTC. Amino acid sequence: CASSPGQDFYGYTF.

In this sample, this clonotype turned up many times. V is TRBV10-3 and J is TRBJ1-6; D remains ambiguous. The CDR3 has 14 residues. From germline, CDR1 is ENHRY and CDR2 SYGVKD. V dropped 4 bases and J dropped 2 bases, with 6 bases sitting between them. CDR3 region: CAISATAYNSPLHF. Here the CDR3 DNA reads TGTGCCATCAGTGCTACGGCCTATAATTCACCCCTCCACTTT.

This clonotype has at least ten counts. The chain couples TRBV11-1 to TRBJ2-7; 14 bases are shared with TRBD2. After removal of 0 bases from V and 8 bases from J, the junction contained 9 bases not matched to a gene. The germline CDR1 and CDR2 sequences are SGHAT and FQDESV (reference sequence). The length of the CDR3 is 17 residues. DNA of the CDR3: TGTGCCAGCAGCTTAGCGGGGACTAGCGGGAGTGATGACAAGCAGTACTTC. Amino acid sequence: CASSLAGTSGSDDKQYF.

This clonotype was seen once. Just one base apart from a much larger clone, this may be a read error. CDR3 coding DNA: TGTTCCAGCAGCAAAGGACTCTCCTCCTACAATGAGCAGTTCTTC. This codes for CSSSKGLSSYNEQFF. The chain recombines TRBV7-3 with TRBJ2-1, with D perhaps TRBD2 (5 bases). The CDR3 extends over 15 amino acids. Germline loops: CDR1 SGHTA, CDR2 FQGTGA.

This clonotype was seen ten or more times. V gene TRBV2 combines with J gene TRBJ1-6, with TRBD1 identical over 8 bases. Trimming took 6 bases from V and 8 from J; bases not matched to a gene: 6. Germline V CDR1 and CDR2: SNHLY, FYNNEI. This CDR3 has 14 residues. CDR3 in DNA: TGTGCCAGCAGAAGGACAGGGAGTGATTCACCCCTCCACTTT. Translating it yields CASRRTGSDSPLHF.